This entry features one T cell receptor (beta chain) sequence. In its sample, this clone was seen a few times. Its antigen target is currently unknown. No much larger clone exists at a distance of one base, and base qualities are not known. The donors belonged to the validation cohort of about 110 subjects, which was separate from the approximately 700-subject first cohort. These data come from a study of cytomegalovirus exposure and HLA in healthy donors (dated by TCRdb to about 2017). In the study overall: According to a later analysis, the roughly 130 validation repertoires were produced on the same platform as the approximately 600 repertoires of the first cohort. The study aimed to test whether cataloging public T cell receptors could reveal signatures of past pathogen exposure. Besides the first cohort of roughly 640 subjects, a separate validation cohort made up of 120 different subjects was used. High-throughput TCR immunosequencing, statistical association of individual TCRs with disease status, and machine learning were combined to predict cytomegalovirus infection status.

What the authors observed across the whole study: The authors suggested that the approach could potentially be extended to other disease states and immunological phenotypes. Subsequent analysis determined that TCRs grouped into clusters in the first cohort also showed a tendency toward co-occurrence across the roughly 110 validation repertoires, and approximately 93% of cluster scores exceeded 0. In the study, around 150 TCR beta chains were listed as associated with cytomegalovirus. Most TCR sequences were seen in very few donors, while some public TCRs were found in many individuals. A later analysis lacked HLA typing for the validation cohort, so it scored co-occurrence in that cohort across all 120 or so repertoires. A few of the identified cytomegalovirus-associated TCR beta chains were confirmed in vitro to be specific for cytomegalovirus antigens. The classifier was reported to diagnose cytomegalovirus status with high specificity and sensitivity in both the original and validation cohorts.

To prepare the library, the immunoSEQ multiplex PCR assay was applied. The paper's data handling went like this. To diagnose cytomegalovirus status from the catalog of TCR beta chain sequences, a statistical classification framework was built. The table was pulled from immuneACCESS by TCRdb, which kept in-frame rearrangements only. Such tables lose some clones; where checked, under half of the loss comes from unresolved V genes, and the rest has no known cause. V, J and clone size were drawn from that table, and D and trimming were deduced from the DNA. A total of 150,000 to 180,000 clones appear in this sample, around 83% of them only once. Jointly, the top ten make up less than 2.5% of the sample. V and J are trimmed by 3 bases and 6 bases, and the gene matches miss 4 bases of the junction. The germline V gene supplies CDR1 MGHRA and CDR2 YSYEKL. From the cysteine up to the phenylalanine, the CDR3 has a length of 14 residues. Only CDR3 DNA remains: 42 bases, in frame from the first base.

Sequenced sample: PBMCs. This clonotype was sampled from a human donor in good health. The sequence joins TRBV4-1 to TRBJ2-3, and TRBD2 matches 9 of the central bases. Here is the DNA: TGCGCCAGCAGCCAGGTAGCGGGAGAGGATACGCAGTATTTT. It encodes CASSQVAGEDTQYF.